The sequence of this T cell receptor beta chain was determined in a study of T cell repertoires in cytomegalovirus infection (dated 2019 in TCRdb). Notes on the research overall: Donor HLA type was relevant to the analysis, because carriage of CMV infection together with the matching HLA type was indicated by public TCR beta signatures. General study outcomes and caveats: The ex vivo response was dominated by HLA-C-restricted CMV-specific TCR beta clonotypes, and the single most frequent clonotype in two of eight donors was supplied by these HLA-C-restricted clonotypes. In both this cohort and an independent roughly 400-donor cohort, the cumulative frequency of public TCR beta family members distinguished carriers of CMV infection plus the relevant HLA type.

The sample holds many counts of this clonotype. The antigen this receptor binds is unknown. One base away there is no much larger clone; base qualities are not given. Sequencing took place on an Illumina HiSeq 1500. TCRdb trimmed the raw reads at Q25, called clones with MiXCR and kept productive beta chains. Rows with a matching CDR3 protein are joined into one entry that keeps the most common DNA and genes. The sample records just under 550,000 distinct CDR3 sequences, 26% of which are singletons. Roughly 13% of the sample is held by the ten biggest clonotypes. Inclusive of the bounding cysteine and phenylalanine, the CDR3 is 15 residues long. Of the read, only the CDR3 DNA is kept; its 45 bases are in frame from base 1. V has 6 bases trimmed and J has 2 bases trimmed; junction bases matching no gene number 5. In the germline V gene, CDR1 corresponds to SGHVS and CDR2 to FNYEAQ.

Sequenced: PBMCs. The chain is assembled from TRBV7-6 and TRBJ2-7, and TRBD2 aligns with 12 junction nucleotides. This sequence originates from a human donor in good health (CMV status not recorded). Some clones in this sample may be carry-over from other donors' samples. The bases are TGTGCCAGCAGTCCCCTAGCGGGAGGGCCCTACGAGCAGTACTTC. It translates as CASSPLAGGPYEQYF.